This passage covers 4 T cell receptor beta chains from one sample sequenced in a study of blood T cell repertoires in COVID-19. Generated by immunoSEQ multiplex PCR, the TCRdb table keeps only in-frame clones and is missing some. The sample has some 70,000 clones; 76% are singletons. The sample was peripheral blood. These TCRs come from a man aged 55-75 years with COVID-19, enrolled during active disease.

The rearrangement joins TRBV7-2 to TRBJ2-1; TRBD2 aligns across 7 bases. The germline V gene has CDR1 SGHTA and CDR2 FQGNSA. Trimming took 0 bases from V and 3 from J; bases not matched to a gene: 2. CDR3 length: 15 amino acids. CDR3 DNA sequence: TGTGCCAGCAGCTTAGCGCGGGGGTACTACAATGAGCAGTTCTTC. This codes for CASSLARGYYNEQFF.

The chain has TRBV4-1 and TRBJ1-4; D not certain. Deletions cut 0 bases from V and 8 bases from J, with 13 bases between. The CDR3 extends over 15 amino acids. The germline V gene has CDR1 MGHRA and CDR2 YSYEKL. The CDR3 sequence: CASSQERGLGEKLFF. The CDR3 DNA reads TGCGCCAGCAGCCAAGAGCGAGGACTCGGGGAAAAACTGTTTTTT.

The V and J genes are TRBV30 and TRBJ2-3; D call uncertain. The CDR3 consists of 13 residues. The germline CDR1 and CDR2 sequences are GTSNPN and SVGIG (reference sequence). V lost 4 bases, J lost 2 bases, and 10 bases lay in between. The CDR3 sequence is CAWTRAFTDTQYF. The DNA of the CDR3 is TGTGCCTGGACGAGAGCCTTCACAGATACGCAGTATTTT. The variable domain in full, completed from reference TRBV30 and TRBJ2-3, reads SQTIHQWPATLVQPVGSPLSLECTVEGTSNPNLYWYRQAAGRGLQLLFYSVGIGQISSEVPQNLSASRPQDRQFILSSKKLLLSDSGFYLCAWTRAFTDTQYFGPGTRLTVL.

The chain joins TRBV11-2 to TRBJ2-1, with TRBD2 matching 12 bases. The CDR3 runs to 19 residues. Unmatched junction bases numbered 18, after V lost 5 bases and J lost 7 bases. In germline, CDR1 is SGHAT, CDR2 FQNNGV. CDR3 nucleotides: TGTGCCAGCAGCCAGGATAGACTAGCGGGAGATCTCCGAGGGAATGAGCAGTTCTTC. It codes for CASSQDRLAGDLRGNEQFF.